This T cell receptor beta chain was observed in a study of blood T cells in healthy people across ages (dated by TCRdb to between 2015 and 2016). Regarding the research as a whole: In model experiments, template switching captured about one uniquely barcoded TCR beta cDNA molecule for every two T cells. Age-related changes in TCR beta repertoire diversity were measured in the study by deep sequencing normalized with unique cDNA molecular identifiers. Four age groups were formed from the donors: young (average 16 years), middle-aged (around 40), aged (about 62) and long-lived (about 75). The study analyzed two additional independent replicas of 1 million unique cDNA reads from the same blood draw for two donors, one aged 18 to 30 and one aged 80 or older. On the study overall, not on this receptor specifically: There was a strong correlation between observed TCR beta diversity and the percentage of naive T cells measured by flow cytometry. The long-lived group showed more naive CD4+ T cells, fewer expanded clones and increased TCR diversity than the aged group, suggesting age selection. Since profiling was done on bulk unsorted PBMCs, naive and antigen-experienced compartments could not be conclusively compared. Total diversity estimates from one million sequenced T cells were considered lower bounds and underestimates. Because donor CMV infection status was unknown, age-related changes in expanded clonotypes were potentially confounded. Observed TCR beta diversity per million T cells fell roughly linearly with age, and a significant reduction was already apparent by age roughly 40.

The method behind the library was 5' RACE. Sequencer: Illumina HiSeq 2500. A second PCR of 7 to 11 cycles was run with a J-beta primer mix and a sample-barcoded 5' primer. Each TCR beta cDNA molecule received a unique molecular identifier from a template-switch 5' adaptor carrying 12 random nucleotides. Each sample yielded at least 2.5 million CDR3-containing paired-end reads. The Mint cDNA synthesis kit, primed by a TRBC-specific oligonucleotide, was used to synthesize first-strand cDNA from all RNA. After uracil-DNA glycosylase treatment, a first 18-cycle PCR used universal primers M1SS and BC2_uni_R on all cDNA. Concerning the study's data processing: For normalization, 1 million high-quality reads, each with a distinct molecular identifier, were randomly selected from each sample. Reads sharing molecular identifiers were discarded rather than binned into consensus sequences. CDR3 identification, clonotype clustering and error correction used MiTCR with a Q25 quality threshold and the strictest error-elimination algorithm. Lower-bound total TCR beta diversity was estimated with a nonparametric unseen species model using Euler transformation. TCRdb applied fastp at Q25 and MiXCR to the public reads, then kept only in-frame beta chains. Each entry merges the rows of one CDR3 protein and shows their most common DNA and genes. In this record, the V and J calls reflect TCRdb's handling and not the investigators' own analysis. The sample yields a few hundred thousand distinct CDR3 sequences; about 26% were counted once. 3% to 4.5% of the sample comes from the top ten.

Spanning cysteine to phenylalanine, the CDR3 consists of 15 amino acids. Only the CDR3 part of the read is kept: 45 bases, read in frame from the first base. The germline V gene (reference sequence) supplies CDR1 LGHDT and CDR2 YNNKEL. V drops 2 bases and J drops 0 bases, leaving 10 bases in between. The 35 to 40 donors, aged roughly 6 to 100 years, were systemically healthy Caucasian individuals from Russia. Approximately 9 milliliters of peripheral blood were collected from each donor into EDTA-treated Vacutainer tubes. PBMCs were isolated by Ficoll-Paque density-gradient centrifugation, with at least 7 million obtained per sample. Total RNA was extracted from PBMCs with Trizol reagent, with at least 5.5 micrograms obtained per sample. For every donor, flow cytometry on a PBMC aliquot measured the percentage of naive CD45RAhigh/CD27high T cells. Only a few counts were recorded for this clonotype. It has no known antigen specificity. The input lacks base qualities; no much larger clone sits a single base away.

These data were also reused for a study on T cells of mothers and their children. Taken from the second paper: Donors were nine systemically healthy Caucasian individuals: three mothers and their six children. cDNA synthesis used all of the extracted RNA, with 1.5 ug of RNA in each 15 ul reaction. In the second PCR, sample barcodes and 2-4 random nucleotides were introduced via the M1S primer. Over 8.5 million TCR beta CDR3 reads were obtained for each mother, and 2.7 million or so reads were obtained for each child. Thymic selection shapes the output of TCR recombination in a similar way in related and unrelated pairs, and inherited differences have a minor effect. Normalized repertoire overlap in related mother-child pairs was always slightly higher than in unrelated mother-child pairs, but the difference was never significant. Persistent microchimeric T cell clones were not detected, at a sensitivity of about 100 clones per million clonotypes. The study used deep NGS to compare TCR beta repertoires of mothers and children, seeking features distinguishing related mother-child pairs from unrelated individuals. On average, the children were roughly 10 +/- 4 years old, while the mothers were approximately 41 +/- 4 years old. After adapter ligation was performed with NEBNext reagents, the libraries were sequenced on an Illumina HiSeq 2000 with 100+100 nt paired-end reads. To prevent cross-contamination, the mother and child libraries were prepared one month apart and sequenced in separate runs. For each donor, somewhere between about 450,000 and 2,100,000 distinct TCR beta clonotypes were identified. Naive TCR beta clonotypes were estimated from low-frequency clonotypes matched to each donor's FACS-determined naive share, without sorting.

The source of this sequence is a boy aged 2 to 10 in good health. The chain uses TRBV3-1 and TRBJ2-5; the D gene is perhaps TRBD1, from 6 matching bases. Sequencing was done on a sample of blood. The CDR3 corresponds to CASSQPDRYQETQYF. The DNA sequence is as follows: TGTGCCAGCAGCCAACCAGACAGGTACCAAGAGACCCAGTACTTC.